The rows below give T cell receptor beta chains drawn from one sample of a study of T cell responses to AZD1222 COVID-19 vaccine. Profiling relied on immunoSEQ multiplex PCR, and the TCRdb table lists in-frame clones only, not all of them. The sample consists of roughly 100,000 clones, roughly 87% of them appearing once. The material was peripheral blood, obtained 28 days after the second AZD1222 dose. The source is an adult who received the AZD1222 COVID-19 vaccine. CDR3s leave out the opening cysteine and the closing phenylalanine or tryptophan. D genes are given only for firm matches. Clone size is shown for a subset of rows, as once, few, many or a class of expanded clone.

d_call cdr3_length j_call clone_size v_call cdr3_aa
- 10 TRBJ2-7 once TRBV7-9 ASGEPFYEQY
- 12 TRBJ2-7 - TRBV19 ASSIEGRNYEQY
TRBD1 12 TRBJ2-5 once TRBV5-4 ASSLGQGEETQY
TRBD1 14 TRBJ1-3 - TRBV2 ASSGQGSASGNTIY
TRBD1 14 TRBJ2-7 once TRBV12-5 ASGLTSGTGGNEQY
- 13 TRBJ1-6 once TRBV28 ASSLNDIRNSPLH
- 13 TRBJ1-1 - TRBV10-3 AIRKGGRVNTEAF
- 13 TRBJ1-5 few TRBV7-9 ASSLGGYSNQPQH
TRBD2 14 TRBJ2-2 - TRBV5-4 ASRPTLAGNTGELF
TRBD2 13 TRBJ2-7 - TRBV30 AWSALSGRNYEQY
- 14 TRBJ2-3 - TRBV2 ASSLMLGSRTDTQY
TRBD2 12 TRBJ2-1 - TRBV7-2 ASSLTSGYNEQF
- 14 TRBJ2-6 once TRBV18 ASSPEIYPGANVLT
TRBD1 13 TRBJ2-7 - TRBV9 ASSGQDRGRHEQY
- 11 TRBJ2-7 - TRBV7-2 ASSLTNLYEQY
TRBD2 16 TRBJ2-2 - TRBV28 ASSSGESSGRAVGELF
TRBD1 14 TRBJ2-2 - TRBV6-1 ASSEVGTENTGELF
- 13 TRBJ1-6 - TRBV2 ASTMGGPLNSPLH
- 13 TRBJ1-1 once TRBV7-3 ASSLKRAMNTEAF
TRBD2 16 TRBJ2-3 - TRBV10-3 AISGTSGRAFASDTQY
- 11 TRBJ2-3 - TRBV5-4 ASSGFSTDTQY
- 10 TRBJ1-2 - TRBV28 ASSLMFYGYT
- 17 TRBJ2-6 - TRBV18 ASSPPVGQGNSGANVLT
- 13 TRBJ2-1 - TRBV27 ASSPGPSSSGEQF
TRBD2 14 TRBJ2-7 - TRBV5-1 ASSSLVGGGGYEQY
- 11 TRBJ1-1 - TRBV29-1 SAIEGFWTEAF
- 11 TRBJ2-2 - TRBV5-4 ASSLLITGELF
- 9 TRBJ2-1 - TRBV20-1 SAPVYNEQF
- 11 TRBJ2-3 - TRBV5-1 ASSAGNTDTQY
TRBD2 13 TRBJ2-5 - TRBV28 ASSFSRRELETQY
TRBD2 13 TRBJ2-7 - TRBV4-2 ASSQETSVTYEQY
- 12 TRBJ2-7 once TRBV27 ASSSGGRSYEQY
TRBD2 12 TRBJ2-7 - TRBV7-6 ASSRAGGGFEQY
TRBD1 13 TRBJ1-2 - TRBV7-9 ASSDPGQGHYGYT
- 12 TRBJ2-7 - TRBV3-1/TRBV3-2 ASSQDPDSYEQY
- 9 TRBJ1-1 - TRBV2 ASRTNTEAF
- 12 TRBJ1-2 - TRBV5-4 ASSLTGSTYGYT
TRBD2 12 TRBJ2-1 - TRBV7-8 ASSSAGPYNEQF
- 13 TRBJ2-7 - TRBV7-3 ASSLGPGSTYEQY
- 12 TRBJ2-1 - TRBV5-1 ASRTIPLDNEQF
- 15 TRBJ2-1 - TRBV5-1 ASSLGAAGISYNEQF
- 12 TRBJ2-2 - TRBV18 ASSPPPDHRELF
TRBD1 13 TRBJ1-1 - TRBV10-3 AISDQGQGKPEAF
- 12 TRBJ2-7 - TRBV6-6 ASCDGPRLHEQY
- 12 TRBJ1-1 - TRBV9 ASSVLGMNTEAF
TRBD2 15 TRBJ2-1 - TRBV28 ASSSGLAGGSYNEQF
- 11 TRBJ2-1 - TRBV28 ASSLARANEQF
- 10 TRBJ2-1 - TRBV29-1 SVTLRDNEQF
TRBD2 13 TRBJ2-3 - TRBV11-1 ASRPSGSGADTQY
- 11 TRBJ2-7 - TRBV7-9 ASSLGGAPEQY
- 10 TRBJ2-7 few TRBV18 ASSPAGAEQY
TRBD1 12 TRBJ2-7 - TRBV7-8 ASSSTGVVGEQY